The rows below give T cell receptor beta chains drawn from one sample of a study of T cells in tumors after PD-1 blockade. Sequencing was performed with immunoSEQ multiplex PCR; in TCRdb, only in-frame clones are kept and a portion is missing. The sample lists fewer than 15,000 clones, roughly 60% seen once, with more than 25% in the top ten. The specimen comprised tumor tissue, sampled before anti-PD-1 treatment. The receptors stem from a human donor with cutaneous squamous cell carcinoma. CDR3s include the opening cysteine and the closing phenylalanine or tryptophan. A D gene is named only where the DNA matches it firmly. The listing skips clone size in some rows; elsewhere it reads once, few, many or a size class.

cdr3_aa: CASIRTAMNTEAFF; cdr3_nt: TGTGCCAGCATCCGGACAGCCATGAACACTGAAGCTTTCTTT; j_call: TRBJ1-1; v_call: TRBV2; clone_size: few; d_call: -
cdr3_aa: CASSLGGGYQETQYF; cdr3_nt: TGCGCCAGCAGCTTGGGAGGGGGCTACCAAGAGACCCAGTACTTC; j_call: TRBJ2-5; v_call: TRBV5-1; clone_size: -; d_call: TRBD1
cdr3_aa: CATGTSGGADTQYF; cdr3_nt: TGTGCCACCGGGACTAGCGGGGGGGCAGATACGCAGTATTTT; j_call: TRBJ2-3; v_call: TRBV5-4; clone_size: few; d_call: TRBD2
cdr3_aa: CASSQDRVRETQYF; cdr3_nt: TGCGCCAGCAGCCAAGATCGAGTACGAGAGACCCAGTACTTC; j_call: TRBJ2-5; v_call: TRBV4-3; clone_size: medium-sized; d_call: -
cdr3_aa: CASRWRGNNRGLEDTQYF; cdr3_nt: TGTGCCAGCAGATGGCGGGGAAATAACAGGGGGCTCGAGGATACGCAGTATTTT; j_call: TRBJ2-3; v_call: TRBV27; clone_size: few; d_call: TRBD1
cdr3_aa: CASSTGQWGYTF; cdr3_nt: TGTGCCAGTAGTACCGGACAATGGGGCTACACCTTC; j_call: TRBJ1-2; v_call: TRBV19; clone_size: -; d_call: -
cdr3_aa: CASSQEGPDTQYF; cdr3_nt: TGTGCCAGCAGCCAAGAAGGGCCAGATACGCAGTATTTT; j_call: TRBJ2-3; v_call: TRBV3-1/TRBV3-2; clone_size: few; d_call: -
cdr3_aa: CASSYGQGYEKLFF; cdr3_nt: TGTGCCAGCAGTTATGGACAGGGGTATGAAAAACTGTTTTTT; j_call: TRBJ1-4; v_call: TRBV6-6; clone_size: -; d_call: TRBD1
cdr3_aa: CASSIARRGGSTQPQHF; cdr3_nt: TGTGCCAGTAGTATAGCACGGCGGGGAGGGAGTACTCAGCCCCAGCATTTT; j_call: TRBJ1-5; v_call: TRBV19; clone_size: -; d_call: -
cdr3_aa: CASSYAMQTGELFF; cdr3_nt: TGTGCCAGCAGTTACGCTATGCAAACCGGGGAGCTGTTTTTT; j_call: TRBJ2-2; v_call: TRBV6-5; clone_size: few; d_call: -
cdr3_aa: CASSYRGPRGETQYF; cdr3_nt: TGTGCCAGCAGTTACAGGGGTCCCCGTGGGGAGACCCAGTACTTC; j_call: TRBJ2-5; v_call: TRBV6-5; clone_size: -; d_call: -
cdr3_aa: CASRGQPGANVLTF; cdr3_nt: TGTGCCAGCAGGGGACAGCCTGGGGCCAACGTCCTGACTTTC; j_call: TRBJ2-6; v_call: TRBV27; clone_size: -; d_call: TRBD1
cdr3_aa: CASTRKPERTGPPYEQYF; cdr3_nt: TGTGCCAGCACGCGGAAACCCGAAAGGACCGGGCCCCCCTACGAGCAGTACTTC; j_call: TRBJ2-7; v_call: TRBV2; clone_size: -; d_call: -